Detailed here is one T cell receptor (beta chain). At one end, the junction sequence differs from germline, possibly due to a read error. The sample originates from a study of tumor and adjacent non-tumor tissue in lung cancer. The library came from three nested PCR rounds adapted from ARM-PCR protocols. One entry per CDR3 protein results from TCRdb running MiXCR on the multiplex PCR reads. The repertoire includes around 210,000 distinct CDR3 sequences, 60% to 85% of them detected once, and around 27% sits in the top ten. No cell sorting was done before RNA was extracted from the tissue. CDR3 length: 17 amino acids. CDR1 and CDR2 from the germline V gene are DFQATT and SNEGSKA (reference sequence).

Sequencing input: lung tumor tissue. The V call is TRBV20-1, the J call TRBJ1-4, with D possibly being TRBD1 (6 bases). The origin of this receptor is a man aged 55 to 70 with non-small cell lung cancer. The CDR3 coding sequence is TGCAGTGCTAGAGGGTGGAATTGGGGGCAGTTGGGTGAAAAACTGTGTTTT. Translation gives CSARGWNWGQLGEKLCF.